Following are 5 T cell receptor beta chains from one sample sequenced in a study of patients and donors after allogeneic stem cell transplantation. TCRdb passed the RT-PCR reads through MiXCR, listing each CDR3 protein once. The table has approximately 90,000 distinct CDR3 sequences, 5% seen once. Sequenced input: blood, either unsorted or a sorted T cell fraction (not recorded which). Every receptor here comes from a human donor who was either an allogeneic HSCT recipient or a stem cell or donor lymphocyte infusion donor (not recorded which). It is not recorded whose cells these are; they may come from a transplant donor.

The chain combines TRBV6-1 with TRBJ2-7; 7 bases map to TRBD1. The CDR3 has 14 residues. With V trimmed by 8 bases and J by 8 bases, 15 bases remained unmatched. In germline, CDR1 is MNHNS, CDR2 SASEGT. This CDR3 is CASGTGTVGAQQYF. CDR3 coding DNA: TGTGCCAGCGGGACCGGGACAGTGGGAGCCCAGCAGTACTTC.

This clonotype was seen many times. CDR3 nucleotides: TGCGCCAGCAGCTTGTACGGGGTCGACTACGAGCAGTACTTC. Amino acids: CASSLYGVDYEQYF. The rearrangement uses TRBV5-1 and TRBJ2-7, with D perhaps matching TRBD2 (5 bases). Trimming removed 1 base from V and 3 bases from J, with 11 bases in between. The CDR3 consists of 14 residues. Germline CDR1 is SGHRS and CDR2 is YFSETQ.

This clonotype was detected ten times or more. The chain carries TRBV4-1 and TRBJ2-7; the D is unclear. The germline V gene has CDR1 MGHRA and CDR2 YSYEKL. Trimming removed 1 base at V and 4 bases at J, with 14 bases between. CDR3 length: 15 amino acids. CDR3 protein: CASSQALAVEYEQYF. The CDR3 bases are TGCGCCAGCAGCCAAGCCCTGGCCGTGGAATACGAGCAGTACTTC.

The chain joins TRBV19 to TRBJ2-5; 7 bases line up with TRBD1. After removal of 3 bases from V and 3 bases from J, the junction contained 4 bases not matched to a gene. CDR3 length equals 14 residues. Germline-derived CDR1 and CDR2 are LNHDA and SQIVND (reference sequence). CDR3 sequence: CASSILGQEETQYF. CDR3 in DNA: TGTGCCAGTAGTATTTTAGGACAGGAAGAGACCCAGTACTTC.

This clonotype was recorded many times. The V gene is TRBV9, the J gene TRBJ2-3; D is ambiguous. The CDR3 contains 14 residues. Germline CDR1 is SGDLS and CDR2 is YYNGEE. V was shortened by 0 bases and J by 6 bases, with 11 bases between the two germline ends. The CDR3 nucleotides read TGTGCCAGCAGCGTAGGTTCCGTTGTGGATACGCAGTATTTT. Its translation: CASSVGSVVDTQYF.